One sample yielded the 10 T cell receptor beta chains listed below, sequenced in a study of tumor and adjacent non-tumor tissue in lung cancer. RNA was extracted from bulk tissue without any cell sorting. The library came from three nested PCR rounds adapted from ARM-PCR protocols. TCRdb ran MiXCR on the multiplex PCR reads and lists one entry per CDR3 protein. The table lists 200,000 to 250,000 distinct CDR3 sequences, about two thirds of them singletons. The material sequenced was lung tumor tissue. The receptors stem from a man in his 60s with non-small cell lung cancer.

A word on this clonotype: Mismatch with germline at one junction end may stem from a read error. The chain carries TRBV20-1 and TRBJ2-3; D perhaps matches TRBD1 (6 bases). This CDR3 has 15 amino acids. Germline CDR1 DFQATT, CDR2 SNEGSKA (reference sequence). The CDR3 loop reads CSARPQGITTDAQYF. In DNA, the CDR3 is TGCAGTGCTAGACCTCAGGGGATCACCACAGATGCGCAGTATTTT.

As concerns this clonotype: A much larger clone lies one base from this, so it may be a read error. V usage is TRBV20-1 and J usage is TRBJ1-2; 7 nucleotides line up with TRBD1. V lost 6 bases, J lost 7 bases, and 14 bases stayed unmatched. The CDR3 covers 14 residues. Germline V lookup: CDR1 DFQATT, CDR2 SNEGSKA (reference sequence). This chain's CDR3 is CSAPQGEQGCGYTF. The DNA for the CDR3 is TGCAGTGCGCCCCAGGGGGAACAGGGTTGTGGCTACACCTTC.

This clonotype was observed many times. J is TRBJ2-1 and V is TRBV20-1; tentatively, D is TRBD2 (6 bases). CDR3 length: 12 residues. Trimming shortened V by 5 bases and J by 4 bases, and 9 bases separated the two germline ends. Germline V CDR1 and CDR2: DFQATT, SNEGSKA (reference sequence). The CDR3 DNA reads TGCAGTGCTTTAGCGGAGTACAATGAGCAGTTCTTC. Translating it yields CSALAEYNEQFF.

The chain has TRBV4-2 and TRBJ2-7; D might be TRBD1 (6 bases). Trimming took off 3 bases at V and 7 bases at J, with 19 bases between the two ends. Germline V gene data show CDR1 as LGHNA and CDR2 as YNFKEQ. The CDR3 covers 15 residues. The DNA for the CDR3 is TGTGCCAGCAGCCATGAGGGTGGACAGTCGAGAGAGCAGTACTTC. Its protein product is CASSHEGGQSREQYF.

Worth noting for this clonotype: A much larger clone lies a single base off, so this may be a read error. This CDR3 is CANSLGRVGDTEAFF. CDR3 DNA sequence: TGTGCCAACAGTTTAGGGCGTGTGGGGGACACTGAAGCTTTCTTT. The genes are TRBV12-3 or TRBV12-4 and TRBJ1-1; D is possibly TRBD1 (5 bases). The CDR3 is 15 amino acids.

This clonotype was counted many times. The V call is TRBV6-5, the J call TRBJ2-6; a weak D match, TRBD1 (6 bases). Looked up from germline, CDR1 is MNHEY and CDR2 is SVGAGI. The CDR3 loop spans 15 amino acids. Between the trimmed V and J ends, which lost 2 bases and 2 bases, there was a span of 7 bases. The CDR3 protein is CASSYGQPGANVLTF. CDR3 in DNA: TGTGCCAGCAGTTACGGACAGCCTGGGGCCAACGTCCTGACTTTC.

Comment on this clonotype: At one boundary the junction diverges from the germline segment, which might be a read error. The rearrangement links TRBV11-3 to TRBJ2-1, with a tentative D call TRBD2 (6 bases). CDR1 and CDR2 from the germline V gene are SGHNT and YENEEA. This CDR3 region has 15 residues. CDR3 DNA sequence: TGTGCCATCAGCTCCGAGGCGGGGCGGTACAATGAGCAGTTCTTC. Protein: CAISSEAGRYNEQFF. The entire variable domain, with the rest obtained from reference TRBV11-3 and TRBJ2-1, is as follows: EAGVVQSPRYKIIEKKQPVAFWCNPISGHNTLYWYLQNLGQGPELLIRYENEEAVDDSQLPKDRFSAERLKGVDSTLKIQPAELGDSAVYLCAISSEAGRYNEQFFGPGTRLTVL.

The chain carries TRBV11-3 and TRBJ2-3; 8 positions agree with TRBD2. CDR3 length equals 16 residues. With V trimmed by 1 base and J by 9 bases, 12 bases remained unmatched. Germline CDR1 SGHNT, CDR2 YENEEA. The CDR3 DNA follows: TGTGCCAGCAGCTTAGTTGCGGGGGGCCGCACGGAGACGCAGTATTTT. Residues: CASSLVAGGRTETQYF.

Regarding this clonotype: Its ends do not fully match the called genes, so a read error is possible. The rearrangement joins TRBV11-3 to TRBJ2-7, with D possibly being TRBD2 (7 bases). The CDR3 runs 12 residues. Germline CDR1 is SGHNT and CDR2 is YENEEA. CDR3 sequence (DNA): TGTACCAGTAGCCCAGGGGAGGGCGAGCAGTACTTC. Protein sequence: CTSSPGEGEQYF. The variable domain in full, completed from reference TRBV11-3 and TRBJ2-7, reads EAGVVQSPRYKIIEKKQPVAFWCNPISGHNTLYWYLQNLGQGPELLIRYENEEAVDDSQLPKDRFSAERLKGVDSTLKIQPAELGDSAVYLCTSSPGEGEQYFGPGTRLTVT.

The rearrangement joins TRBV5-1 to TRBJ2-5; D may match TRBD1 or TRBD2 (6 bases each). The CDR3 length is 15 residues. V was cut by 4 bases and J by 6 bases, with 19 bases left in between. Germline V gene sequence: CDR1 SGHRS, CDR2 YFSETQ. The CDR3 DNA is TGCGCCAGCAGCCGTAACAGGGAGGCTGGGCAGACCCAGTACTTC. Translation gives CASSRNREAGQTQYF.